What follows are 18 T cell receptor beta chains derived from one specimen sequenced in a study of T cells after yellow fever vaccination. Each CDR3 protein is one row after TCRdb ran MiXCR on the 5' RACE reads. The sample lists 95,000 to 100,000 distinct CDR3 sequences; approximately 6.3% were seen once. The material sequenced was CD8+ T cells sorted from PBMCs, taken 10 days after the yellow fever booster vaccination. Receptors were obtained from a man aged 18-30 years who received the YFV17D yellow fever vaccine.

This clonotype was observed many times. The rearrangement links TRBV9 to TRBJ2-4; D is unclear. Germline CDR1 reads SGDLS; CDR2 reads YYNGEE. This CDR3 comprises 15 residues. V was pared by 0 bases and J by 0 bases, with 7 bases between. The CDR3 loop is CASSVDGEAKNIQYF. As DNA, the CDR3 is TGTGCCAGCAGCGTAGATGGTGAAGCCAAAAACATTCAGTACTTC.

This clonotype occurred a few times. In DNA form, the CDR3 reads TGTGCCAGCAGTTACGTCCCATCAGGGTACTACGAGCAGTACTTC. It is translated as CASSYVPSGYYEQYF. The J gene is TRBJ2-7, the V gene TRBV6-5; D may be TRBD1 (5 bases). There are 15 residues in the CDR3. V was cut by 2 bases and J by 3 bases, with 14 bases left in between. CDR1 is MNHEY, CDR2 SVGAGI, per germline.

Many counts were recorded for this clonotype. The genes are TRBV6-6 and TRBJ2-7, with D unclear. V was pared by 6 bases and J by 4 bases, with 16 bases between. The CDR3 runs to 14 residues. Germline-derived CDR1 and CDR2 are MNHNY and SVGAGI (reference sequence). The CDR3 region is CASSPWFQLYEQYF. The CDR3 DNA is TGTGCCAGCAGCCCCTGGTTTCAGCTTTACGAGCAGTACTTC.

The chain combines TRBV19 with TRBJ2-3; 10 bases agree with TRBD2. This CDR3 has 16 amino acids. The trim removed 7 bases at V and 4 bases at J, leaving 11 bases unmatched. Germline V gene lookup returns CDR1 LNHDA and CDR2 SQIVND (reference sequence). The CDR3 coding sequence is TGTGCCAGTAACCCCGGGCTAGCGGGGGATTCAGATACGCAGTATTTT. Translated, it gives CASNPGLAGDSDTQYF.

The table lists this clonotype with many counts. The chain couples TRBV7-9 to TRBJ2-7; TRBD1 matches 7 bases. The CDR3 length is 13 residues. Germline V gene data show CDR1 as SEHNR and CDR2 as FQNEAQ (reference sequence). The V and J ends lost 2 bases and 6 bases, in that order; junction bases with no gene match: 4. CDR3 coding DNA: TGTGCCAGCAGCTTAAGGGACAGCAGCGAGCAGTACTTC. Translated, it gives CASSLRDSSEQYF.

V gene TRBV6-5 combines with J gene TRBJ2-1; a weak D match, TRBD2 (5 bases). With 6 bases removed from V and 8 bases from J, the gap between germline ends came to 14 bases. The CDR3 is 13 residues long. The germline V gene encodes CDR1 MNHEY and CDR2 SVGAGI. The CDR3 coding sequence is TGTGCCAGCAGACTTCTACTAGGCTATGAGCAGTTCTTC. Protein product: CASRLLLGYEQFF.

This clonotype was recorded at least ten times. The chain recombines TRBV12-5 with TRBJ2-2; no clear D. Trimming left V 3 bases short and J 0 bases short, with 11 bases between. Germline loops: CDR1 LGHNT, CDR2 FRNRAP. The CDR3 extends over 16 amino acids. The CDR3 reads CASGFLVFANTGELFF. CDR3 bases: TGTGCTAGTGGTTTTTTAGTCTTCGCGAACACCGGGGAGCTGTTTTTT. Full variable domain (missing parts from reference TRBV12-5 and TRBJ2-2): DARVTQTPRHKVTEMGQEVTMRCQPILGHNTVFWYRQTMMQGLELLAYFRNRAPLDDSGMPKDRFSAEMPDATLATLKIQPSEPRDSAVYFCASGFLVFANTGELFFGEGSRLTVL.

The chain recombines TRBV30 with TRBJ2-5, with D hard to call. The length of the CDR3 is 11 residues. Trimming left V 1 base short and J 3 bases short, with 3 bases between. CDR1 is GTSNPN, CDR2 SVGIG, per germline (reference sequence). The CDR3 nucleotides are TGTGCCTGGAGTGACGAAGAGACCCAGTACTTC. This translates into CAWSDEETQYF.

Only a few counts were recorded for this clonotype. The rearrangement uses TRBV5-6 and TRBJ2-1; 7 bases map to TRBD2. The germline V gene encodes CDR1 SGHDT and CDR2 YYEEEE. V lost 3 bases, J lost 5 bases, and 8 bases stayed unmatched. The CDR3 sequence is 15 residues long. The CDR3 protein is CASSWTSSVDNEQFF. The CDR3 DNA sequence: TGTGCCAGCAGCTGGACTAGTAGTGTCGACAATGAGCAGTTCTTC.

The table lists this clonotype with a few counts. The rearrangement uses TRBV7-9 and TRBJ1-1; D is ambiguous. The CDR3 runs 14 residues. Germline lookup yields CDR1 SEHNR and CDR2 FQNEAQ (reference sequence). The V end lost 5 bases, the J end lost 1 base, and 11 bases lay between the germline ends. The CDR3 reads CASSPRAGNTEAFF. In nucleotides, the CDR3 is TGTGCCAGCAGCCCCCGGGCAGGGAACACTGAAGCTTTCTTT.

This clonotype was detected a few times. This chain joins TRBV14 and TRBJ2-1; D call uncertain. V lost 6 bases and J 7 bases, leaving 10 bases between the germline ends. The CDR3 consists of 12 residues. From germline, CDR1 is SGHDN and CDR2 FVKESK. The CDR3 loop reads CASSGLGNEQFF. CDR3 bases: TGTGCCAGCAGTGGGCTAGGAAATGAGCAGTTCTTC.

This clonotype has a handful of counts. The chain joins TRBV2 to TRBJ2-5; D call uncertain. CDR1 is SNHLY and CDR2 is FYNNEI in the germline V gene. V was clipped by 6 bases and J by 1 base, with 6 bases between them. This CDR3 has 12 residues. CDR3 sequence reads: CASRESQETQYF. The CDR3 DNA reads TGTGCCAGCAGGGAGTCCCAAGAGACCCAGTACTTC.

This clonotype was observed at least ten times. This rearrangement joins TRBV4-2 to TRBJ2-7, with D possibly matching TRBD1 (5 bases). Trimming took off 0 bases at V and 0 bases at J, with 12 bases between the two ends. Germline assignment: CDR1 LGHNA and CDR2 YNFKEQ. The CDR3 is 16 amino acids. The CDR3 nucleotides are TGTGCCAGCAGCCAAGATGGGGCCATCCCCTCCTACGAGCAGTACTTC. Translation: CASSQDGAIPSYEQYF.

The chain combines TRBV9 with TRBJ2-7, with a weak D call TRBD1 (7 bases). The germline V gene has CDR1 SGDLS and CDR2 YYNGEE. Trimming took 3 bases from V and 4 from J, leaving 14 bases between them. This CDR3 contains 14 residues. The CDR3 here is CASSGGGRGYEQYF. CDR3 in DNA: TGTGCCAGCAGCGGGGGAGGCAGGGGGTACGAGCAGTACTTC.

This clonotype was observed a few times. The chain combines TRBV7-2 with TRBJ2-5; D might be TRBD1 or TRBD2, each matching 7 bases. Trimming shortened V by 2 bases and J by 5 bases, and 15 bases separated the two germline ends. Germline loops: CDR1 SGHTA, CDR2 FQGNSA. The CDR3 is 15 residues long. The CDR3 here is CASSLHTGEGETQYF. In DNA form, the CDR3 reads TGTGCCAGCAGCTTACACACAGGGGAGGGGGAGACCCAGTACTTC. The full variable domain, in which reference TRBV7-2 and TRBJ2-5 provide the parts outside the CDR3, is GAGVSQSPSNKVTEKGKDVELRCDPISGHTALYWYRQSLGQGLEFLIYFQGNSAPDKSGLPSDRFSAERTGGSVSTLTIQRTQQEDSAVYLCASSLHTGEGETQYFGPGTRLLVL.

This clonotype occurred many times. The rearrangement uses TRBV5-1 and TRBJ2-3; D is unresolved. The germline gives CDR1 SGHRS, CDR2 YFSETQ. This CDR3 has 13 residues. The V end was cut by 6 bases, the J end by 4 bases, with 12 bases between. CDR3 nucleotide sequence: TGCGCCAGCATCCCGGAGAGCGCAGATACGCAGTATTTT. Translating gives CASIPESADTQYF.

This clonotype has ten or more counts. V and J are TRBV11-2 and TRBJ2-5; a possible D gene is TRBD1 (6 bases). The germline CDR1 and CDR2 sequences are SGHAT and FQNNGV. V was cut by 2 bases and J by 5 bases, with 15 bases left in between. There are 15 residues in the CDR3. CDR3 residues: CASSLPRGWRETQYF. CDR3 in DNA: TGTGCCAGCAGCTTACCCAGGGGATGGCGGGAGACCCAGTACTTC. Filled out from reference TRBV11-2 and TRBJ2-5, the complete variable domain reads EAGVAQSPRYKIIEKRQSVAFWCNPISGHATLYWYQQILGQGPKLLIQFQNNGVVDDSQLPKDRFSAERLKGVDSTLKIQPAKLEDSAVYLCASSLPRGWRETQYFGPGTRLLVL.

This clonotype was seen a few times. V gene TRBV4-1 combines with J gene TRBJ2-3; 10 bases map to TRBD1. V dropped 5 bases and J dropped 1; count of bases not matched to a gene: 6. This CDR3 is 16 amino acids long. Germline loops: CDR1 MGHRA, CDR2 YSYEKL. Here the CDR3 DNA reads TGCGCCAGCAGCAACAGACAGGGGGCACGCACAGATACGCAGTATTTT. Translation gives CASSNRQGARTDTQYF.